This T cell receptor (beta chain) stems from a study of early T cells in non-severe SARS-CoV-2 infection. As for the study in general: With bulk RNA from unsorted whole blood as input, sequencing yielded unpaired chains.

Unique molecular identifiers were attached to individual cDNA molecules. TCRdb fed the 5' RACE reads into MiXCR, producing one record per CDR3 protein. The data hold about 61,000 distinct CDR3 sequences, with roughly a tenth observed a single time. The CDR3 has 16 amino acids. V dropped 6 bases and J dropped 3; count of bases not matched to a gene: 13. Germline assignment: CDR1 SGHTA and CDR2 FQGNSA. This clonotype occurred a few times. The TCR originated in an adult who was a healthcare worker with PCR-confirmed SARS-CoV-2 infection or an uninfected control (not recorded which). The specimen was whole blood. V is TRBV7-2 and J is TRBJ2-5; 7 nucleotides line up with TRBD1. The CDR3 nucleotides read TGTGCCAGCAGACTCAACGGACAGGTGCTTAAAGAGACCCAGTACTTC. Residues: CASRLNGQVLKETQYF.